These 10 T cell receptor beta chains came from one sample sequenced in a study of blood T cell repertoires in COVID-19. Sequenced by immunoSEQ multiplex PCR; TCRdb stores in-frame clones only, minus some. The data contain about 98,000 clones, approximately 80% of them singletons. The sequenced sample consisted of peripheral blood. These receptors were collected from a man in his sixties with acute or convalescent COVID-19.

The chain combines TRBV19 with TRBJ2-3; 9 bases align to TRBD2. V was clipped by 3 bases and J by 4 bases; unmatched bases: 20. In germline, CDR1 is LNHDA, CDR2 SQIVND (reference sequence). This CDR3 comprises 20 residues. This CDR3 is CASSIRRPRGRVTVADTQYF. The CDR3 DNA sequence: TGTGCCAGTAGTATTAGGAGGCCCCGCGGGAGGGTCACAGTGGCAGATACGCAGTATTTT.

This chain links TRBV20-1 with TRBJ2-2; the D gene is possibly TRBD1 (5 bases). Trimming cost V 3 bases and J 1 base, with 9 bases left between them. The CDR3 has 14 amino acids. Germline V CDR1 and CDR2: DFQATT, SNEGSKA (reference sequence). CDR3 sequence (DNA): TGCAGTGCTAGTCGACAGCAGAACACCGGGGAGCTGTTTTTT. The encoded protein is CSASRQQNTGELFF.

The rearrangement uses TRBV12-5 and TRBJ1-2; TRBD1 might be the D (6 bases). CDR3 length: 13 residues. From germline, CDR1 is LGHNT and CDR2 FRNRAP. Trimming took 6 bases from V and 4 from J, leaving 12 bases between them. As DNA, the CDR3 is TGTGCTAGTGGCTCGGGACACATCTATGGCTACACCTTC. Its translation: CASGSGHIYGYTF.

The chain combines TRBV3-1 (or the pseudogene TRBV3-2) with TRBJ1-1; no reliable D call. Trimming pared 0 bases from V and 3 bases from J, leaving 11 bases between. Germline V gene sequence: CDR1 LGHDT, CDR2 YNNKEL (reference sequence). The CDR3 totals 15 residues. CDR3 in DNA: TGTGCCAGCAGCCAAGAGGCGGCGCGGGACACTGAAGCTTTCTTT. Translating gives CASSQEAARDTEAFF.

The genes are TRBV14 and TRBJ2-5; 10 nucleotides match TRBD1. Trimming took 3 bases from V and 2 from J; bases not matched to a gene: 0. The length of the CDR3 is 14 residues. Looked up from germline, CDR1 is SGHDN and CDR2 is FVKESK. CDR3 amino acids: CASSQGQGQETQYF. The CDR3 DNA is TGTGCCAGCAGCCAGGGACAGGGGCAAGAGACCCAGTACTTC.

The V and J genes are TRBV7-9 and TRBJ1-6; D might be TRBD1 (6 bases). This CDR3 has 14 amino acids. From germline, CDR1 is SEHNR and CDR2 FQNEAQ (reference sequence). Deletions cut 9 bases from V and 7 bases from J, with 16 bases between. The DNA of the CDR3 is TGTGCCAGTAGGACAGCGAACTTCAATTCACCCCTCCACTTT. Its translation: CASRTANFNSPLHF.

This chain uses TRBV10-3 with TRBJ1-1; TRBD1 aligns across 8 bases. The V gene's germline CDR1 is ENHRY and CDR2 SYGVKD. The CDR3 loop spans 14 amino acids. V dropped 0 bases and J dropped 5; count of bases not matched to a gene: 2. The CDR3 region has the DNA TGTGCCATCAGTGAGTCGGGACAGGCTACTGAAGCTTTCTTT. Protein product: CAISESGQATEAFF.

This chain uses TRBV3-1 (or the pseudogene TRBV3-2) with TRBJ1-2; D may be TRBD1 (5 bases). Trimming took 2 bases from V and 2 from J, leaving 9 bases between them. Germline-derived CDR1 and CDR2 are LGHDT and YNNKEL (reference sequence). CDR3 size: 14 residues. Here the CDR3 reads CASSQPQGNYGYTF. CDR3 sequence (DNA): TGTGCCAGCAGCCAACCCCAGGGAAACTATGGCTACACCTTC.

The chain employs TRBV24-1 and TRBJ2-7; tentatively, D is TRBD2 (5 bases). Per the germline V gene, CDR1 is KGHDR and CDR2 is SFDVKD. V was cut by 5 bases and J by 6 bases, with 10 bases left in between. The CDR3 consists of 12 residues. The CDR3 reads CATSGVGIEQYV. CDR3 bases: TGTGCCACCAGTGGTGTCGGGATCGAGCAGTACGTC.

This chain's CDR3 is CASSLDRGPGNTIYF. CDR3 in DNA: TGTGCCAGCAGTTTGGACAGGGGGCCTGGAAACACCATATATTTT. The V gene is TRBV6-5, the J gene TRBJ1-3, with 11 bases identical to TRBD1. Germline CDR1 and CDR2: MNHEY and SVGAGI. Trimming removed 4 bases from V and 2 bases from J; junction bases left unmatched: 1. The CDR3 is 15 amino acids.